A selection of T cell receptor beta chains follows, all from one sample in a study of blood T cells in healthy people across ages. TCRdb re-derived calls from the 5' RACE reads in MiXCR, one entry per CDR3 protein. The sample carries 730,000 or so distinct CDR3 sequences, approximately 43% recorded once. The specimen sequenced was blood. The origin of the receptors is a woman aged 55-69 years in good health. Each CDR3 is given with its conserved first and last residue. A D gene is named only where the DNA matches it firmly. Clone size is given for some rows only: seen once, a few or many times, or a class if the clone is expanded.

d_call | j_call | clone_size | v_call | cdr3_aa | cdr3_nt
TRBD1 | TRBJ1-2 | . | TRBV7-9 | CASSSKTGWSNYGYTF | TGTGCCAGCAGCTCCAAGACAGGGTGGAGTAACTATGGCTACACCTTC
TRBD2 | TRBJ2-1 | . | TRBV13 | CASSLGLAGENERFF | TGTGCCAGCAGCTTAGGGCTAGCGGGGGAAAATGAGCGGTTCTTC
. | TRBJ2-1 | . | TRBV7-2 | CASSLAPDGYNEQFF | TGTGCCAGCAGCTTAGCCCCAGATGGATACAATGAGCAGTTCTTC
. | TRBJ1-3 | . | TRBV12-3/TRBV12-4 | CASLRDLYSGNTIYF | TGTGCCAGCCTAAGGGACCTCTACTCTGGAAACACCATATATTTT
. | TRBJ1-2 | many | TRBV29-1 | CSVEVGQSGYTF | TGCAGCGTTGAGGTAGGACAGAGTGGCTACACCTTC
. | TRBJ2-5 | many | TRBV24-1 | CATSDSKETQYF | TGTGCCACCAGTGACAGTAAAGAGACCCAGTACTTC
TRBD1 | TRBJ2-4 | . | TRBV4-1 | CASSQPGGTGGEQYF | TGCGCCAGCAGCCAACCTGGAGGGACAGGAGGTGAGCAGTACTTC
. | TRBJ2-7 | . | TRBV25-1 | CASSEYYRADEQYF | TGTGCCAGCAGCGAATACTACAGGGCTGACGAGCAGTACTTC
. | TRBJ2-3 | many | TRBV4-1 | CASSQAYREGVDTQYF | TGCGCCAGCAGCCAAGCGTACAGGGAGGGTGTGGATACGCAGTATTTT
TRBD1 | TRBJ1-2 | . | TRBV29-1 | CSVSLTGGSGYTF | TGTAGCGTAAGTCTGACAGGGGGCTCTGGCTACACCTTC
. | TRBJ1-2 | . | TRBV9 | CANSRGDGYTF | TGTGCCAACAGCCGCGGAGATGGCTACACCTTC
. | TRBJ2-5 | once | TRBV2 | CASSERGYQETQYF | TGTGCCAGCAGTGAAAGGGGGTACCAAGAGACCCAGTACTTC
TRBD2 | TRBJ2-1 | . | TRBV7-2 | CASSLGVGEGYEQFF | TGTGCCAGCAGCTTAGGGGTCGGGGAGGGTTATGAGCAGTTCTTC
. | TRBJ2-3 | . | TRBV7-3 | CASSQTGLRNTQYF | TGTGCCAGCAGCCAAACAGGGTTGCGAAATACGCAGTATTTT
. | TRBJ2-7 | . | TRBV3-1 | CASSVGTPGGNEQYF | TGTGCCAGCAGCGTTGGGACTCCGGGGGGCAATGAGCAGTACTTC
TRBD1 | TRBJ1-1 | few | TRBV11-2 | CASSSFEQGEAFF | TGTGCCAGCAGCTCTTTCGAACAGGGGGAAGCTTTCTTT
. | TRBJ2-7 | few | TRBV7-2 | CASQRVGVYEQYF | TGTGCCAGCCAGAGGGTGGGGGTCTACGAGCAGTACTTC
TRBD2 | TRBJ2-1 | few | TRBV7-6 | CASSPAGTSRNEQFF | TGTGCCAGCAGCCCAGCCGGGACTAGCCGGAATGAGCAGTTCTTC
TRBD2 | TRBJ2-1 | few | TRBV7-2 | CASSYRVAGYNEQFF | TGTGCCAGCAGCTACCGGGTAGCGGGTTACAATGAGCAGTTCTTC
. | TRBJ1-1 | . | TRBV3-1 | CASSQEQSSNTEAFF | TGTGCCAGCAGCCAGGAACAGAGCTCGAACACTGAAGCTTTCTTT
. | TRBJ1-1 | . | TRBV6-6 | CASSLPQGEAFF | TGTGCCAGCAGCTTACCGCAGGGTGAGGCTTTCTTT
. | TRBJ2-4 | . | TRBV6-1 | CASRSEGSIAKNIQYF | TGTGCCAGCAGGTCAGAAGGGTCAATAGCCAAAAACATTCAGTACTTC
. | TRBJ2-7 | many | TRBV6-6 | CASSYSTVPGMEQYF | TGTGCCAGCAGTTACTCGACAGTCCCAGGGATGGAGCAGTACTTC
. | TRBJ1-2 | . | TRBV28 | CASSNRDGGHYGYTF | TGTGCCAGCAGTAACCGGGACGGAGGGCACTATGGCTACACCTTC
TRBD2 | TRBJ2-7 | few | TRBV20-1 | CSARPSGVAEQYF | TGCAGTGCTAGACCTAGCGGGGTCGCCGAGCAGTACTTC
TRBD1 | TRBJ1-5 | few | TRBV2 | CASSDTGGAGQPQHF | TGTGCCAGCAGTGATACAGGGGGCGCGGGCCAGCCCCAGCATTTT
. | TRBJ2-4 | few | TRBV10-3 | CAISESGGSKNIQYF | TGTGCCATCAGTGAGTCTGGAGGTTCCAAAAACATTCAGTACTTC
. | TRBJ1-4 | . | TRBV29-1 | CSAIRTDLTLGEKLFF | TGCAGCGCTATACGGACAGACCTGACTCTTGGGGAAAAACTGTTTTTT
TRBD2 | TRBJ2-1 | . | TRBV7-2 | CASSLGGAGGNEQFF | TGTGCCAGCAGCTTAGGAGGAGCGGGAGGAAATGAGCAGTTCTTC
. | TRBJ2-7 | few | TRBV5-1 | CASSTGRVGGEYYEQYF | TGCGCCAGCAGCACGGGACGTGTAGGGGGGGAATACTACGAGCAGTACTTC
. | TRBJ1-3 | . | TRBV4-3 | CASSQDRGSSGNTIYF | TGCGCCAGCAGCCAAGACCGCGGGAGCTCTGGAAACACCATATATTTT
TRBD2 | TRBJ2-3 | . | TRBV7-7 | CASSLQRGGPATQYF | TGTGCTAGCAGCTTACAGCGGGGGGGACCAGCTACGCAGTATTTT
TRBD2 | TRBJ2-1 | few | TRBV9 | CASSDQRGTSGGNEQFF | TGTGCCAGCAGCGACCAGAGGGGGACTAGCGGTGGCAATGAGCAGTTCTTC
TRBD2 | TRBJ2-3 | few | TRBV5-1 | CASKGSSGSDTQYF | TGCGCCAGCAAAGGGTCTAGCGGGTCAGATACGCAGTATTTT
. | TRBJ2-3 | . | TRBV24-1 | CATRRWSSDTQYF | TGTGCCACCCGGAGGTGGAGCTCAGATACGCAGTATTTT
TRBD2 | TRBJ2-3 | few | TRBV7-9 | CASKILAGGSTDTQYF | TGTGCCAGCAAGATACTAGCGGGAGGGAGCACAGATACGCAGTATTTT
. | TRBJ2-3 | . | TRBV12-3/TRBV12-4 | CASSGDLGQHVDTDTQYF | TGTGCCAGCAGTGGGGACTTGGGTCAGCATGTCGACACAGATACGCAGTATTTT
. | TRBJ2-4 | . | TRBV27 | CASSRQSVNSGKNIQYF | TGTGCCAGCAGCCGACAGTCCGTAAACTCCGGCAAAAACATTCAGTACTTC
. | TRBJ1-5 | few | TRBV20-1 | CSASQGNSNQPQHF | TGCAGTGCTAGCCAAGGTAATAGCAATCAGCCCCAGCATTTT
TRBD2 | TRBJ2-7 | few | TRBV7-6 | CASSPLKTSGSYEQYF | TGTGCCAGCAGCCCTCTTAAGACTAGCGGGAGCTACGAGCAGTACTTC
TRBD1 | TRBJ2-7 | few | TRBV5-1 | CASSPQPEQGSQYF | TGCGCCAGCAGCCCTCAGCCTGAACAGGGGTCCCAGTACTTC
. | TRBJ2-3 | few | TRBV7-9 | CASSLVPSLVDTQYF | TGTGCCAGCAGCTTAGTTCCTAGCCTAGTCGATACGCAGTATTTT
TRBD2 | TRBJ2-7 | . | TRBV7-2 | CASSLYPMTSGAHYEQYF | TGTGCCAGCAGCTTATACCCGATGACTAGCGGGGCTCACTACGAGCAGTACTTC
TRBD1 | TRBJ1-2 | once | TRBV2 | CASSVIDRGATNYGYTF | TGTGCCAGCAGTGTGATCGACAGGGGAGCGACTAACTATGGCTACACCTTC
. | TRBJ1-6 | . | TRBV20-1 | CSARLGGSPLHF | TGCAGTGCCAGGTTGGGGGGATCACCCCTCCACTTT
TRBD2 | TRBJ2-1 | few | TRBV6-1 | CASSEGREGYNEQFF | TGTGCCAGCAGTGAAGGCCGGGAGGGATACAATGAGCAGTTCTTC
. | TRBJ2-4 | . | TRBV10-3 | CAISESFGDVNKNIQYF | TGTGCCATCAGTGAGTCTTTCGGGGACGTGAACAAAAACATTCAGTACTTC
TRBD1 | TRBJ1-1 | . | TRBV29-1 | CSVETYTGGTEAFF | TGCAGCGTTGAAACGTATACAGGGGGCACTGAAGCTTTCTTT
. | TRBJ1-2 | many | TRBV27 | CASSLDTGTAHYGYTF | TGTGCCAGCAGTTTAGATACCGGAACGGCCCACTATGGCTACACCTTC
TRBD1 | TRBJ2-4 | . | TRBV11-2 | CASSRAGDRGESIQYF | TGTGCCAGCAGCCGAGCCGGGGACAGGGGGGAAAGCATTCAGTACTTC
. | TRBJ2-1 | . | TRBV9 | CASSADSLQFF | TGTGCCAGCAGCGCGGACAGTCTGCAGTTCTTC